This entry lists 2 T cell receptor beta chains sequenced from one sample in a study of graft-versus-host responses after intestinal transplantation. Method: immunoSEQ multiplex PCR; TCRdb's copy keeps in-frame clones and lacks some. The sample yields tens of thousands of clones, around 87% seen once. No antigen has been identified for these receptors. The specimen was unstimulated CD8+ T cells sorted from spleen or lymph node cells, collected before transplant. The receptor set was obtained from a human donor who was the organ donor for an intestinal transplant.

This clone was seen a single time. The CDR3 protein is CASSQDGQYQETQYF. Here the CDR3 DNA reads TGTGCCAGCAGTCAGGACGGACAGTACCAAGAGACCCAGTACTTC. The rearrangement links TRBV6-5 to TRBJ2-5, with D perhaps TRBD1 (6 bases). Trimming pared 5 bases from V and 0 bases from J, leaving 13 bases between. The CDR3 is 15 residues long. The V gene's germline CDR1 is MNHEY and CDR2 SVGAGI.

The chain carries TRBV5-4 and TRBJ1-1, with D unclear. Trimming pared 4 bases from V and 5 bases from J, leaving 15 bases between. The CDR3 runs to 14 residues. The germline V gene encodes CDR1 SGHNT and CDR2 YYREEE (reference sequence). The DNA of the CDR3 is TGTGCCAGCAGCCTGGACCCAGACGGGACTGAAGCTTTCTTT. Translation: CASSLDPDGTEAFF.